This T cell receptor (beta chain) came from a study of blood T cell repertoires in COVID-19. Looking at the study overall: COVID-19 samples from acute and convalescent phases originated in the United States, Italy and Spain. Nucleic acid was either cDNA or gDNA, and it came from T cells, B-cell-depleted T cells, or PBMCs.

As processed by the authors: Estimation of nucleated cell counts relied on the amplification of reference gene primers. This table comes from immunoSEQ multiplex PCR, and its TCRdb copy is limited to in-frame clones, with some not included. That table is the source of V, J and clone size, and D and trimming were worked out from the DNA. In the table there are approximately 75,000 clones, 80% to 85% of which are singletons. This receptor was identified in a woman of 80 years or more with acute or convalescent COVID-19. Sequenced: peripheral blood.

In nucleotides, the CDR3 is TGTGCCAGCAGCTTGGCCGTGGGGGGGAACTATGGCTACACCTTC. Protein sequence: CASSLAVGGNYGYTF. The chain combines TRBV5-5 with TRBJ1-2, with D possibly being TRBD1 (5 bases). This CDR3 is built from 15 residues. Germline CDR1 SGHKS, CDR2 YYEKEE (reference sequence). V lost 0 bases and J lost 2, with 11 bases in between.